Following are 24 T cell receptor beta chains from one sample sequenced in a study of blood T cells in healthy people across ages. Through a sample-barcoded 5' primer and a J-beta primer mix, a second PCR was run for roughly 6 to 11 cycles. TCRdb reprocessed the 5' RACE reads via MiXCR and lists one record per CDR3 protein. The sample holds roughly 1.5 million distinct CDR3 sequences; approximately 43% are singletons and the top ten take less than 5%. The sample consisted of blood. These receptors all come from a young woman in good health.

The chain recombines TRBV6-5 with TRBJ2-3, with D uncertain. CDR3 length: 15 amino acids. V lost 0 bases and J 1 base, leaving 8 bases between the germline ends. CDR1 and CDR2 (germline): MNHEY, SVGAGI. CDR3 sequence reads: CASSYSLGGTDTQYF. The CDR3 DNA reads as TGTGCCAGCAGTTACTCGCTAGGAGGCACAGATACGCAGTATTTT.

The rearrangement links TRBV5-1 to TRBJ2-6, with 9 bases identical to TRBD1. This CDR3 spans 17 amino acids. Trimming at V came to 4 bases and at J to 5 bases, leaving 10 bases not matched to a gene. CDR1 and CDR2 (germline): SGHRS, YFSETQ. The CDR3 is CASSVTPGQGRANVLTF. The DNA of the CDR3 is TGCGCCAGCAGCGTGACTCCCGGACAGGGGAGGGCCAACGTCCTGACTTTC. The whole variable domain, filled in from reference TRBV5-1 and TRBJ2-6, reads KAGVTQTPRYLIKTRGQQVTLSCSPISGHRSVSWYQQTPGQGLQFLFEYFSETQRNKGNFPGRFSGRQFSNSRSEMNVSTLELGDSALYLCASSVTPGQGRANVLTFGAGSRLTVL.

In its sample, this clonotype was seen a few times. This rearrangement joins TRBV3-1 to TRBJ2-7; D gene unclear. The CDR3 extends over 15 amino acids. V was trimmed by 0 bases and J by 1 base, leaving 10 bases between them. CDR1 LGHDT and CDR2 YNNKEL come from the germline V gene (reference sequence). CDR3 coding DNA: TGTGCCAGCAGCCAAGACCGTACACGATCCTACGAGCAGTACTTC. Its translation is CASSQDRTRSYEQYF.

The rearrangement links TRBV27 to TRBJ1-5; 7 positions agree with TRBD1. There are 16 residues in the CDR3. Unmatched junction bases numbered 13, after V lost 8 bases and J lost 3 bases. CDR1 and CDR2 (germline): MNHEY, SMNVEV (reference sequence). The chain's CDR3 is CASGFPDRQYNQPQHF. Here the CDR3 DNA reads TGTGCCAGCGGCTTCCCGGACAGGCAGTACAATCAGCCCCAGCATTTT.

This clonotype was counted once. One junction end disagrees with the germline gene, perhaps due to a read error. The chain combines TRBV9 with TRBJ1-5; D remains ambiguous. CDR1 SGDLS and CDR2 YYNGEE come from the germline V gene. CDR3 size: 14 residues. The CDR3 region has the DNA TGTGTCAGCAGCGTAGAAGGCGGTAATCAGCCCCAGCATTTT. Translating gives CVSSVEGGNQPQHF.

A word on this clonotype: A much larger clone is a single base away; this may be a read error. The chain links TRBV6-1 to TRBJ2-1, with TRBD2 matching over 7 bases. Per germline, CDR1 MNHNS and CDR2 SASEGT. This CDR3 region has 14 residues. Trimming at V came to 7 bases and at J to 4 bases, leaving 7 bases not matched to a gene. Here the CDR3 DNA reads TGTGCCAGCACCGGGCCTAGCGGATACAATGAGCAGTTCTTC. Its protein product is CASTGPSGYNEQFF.

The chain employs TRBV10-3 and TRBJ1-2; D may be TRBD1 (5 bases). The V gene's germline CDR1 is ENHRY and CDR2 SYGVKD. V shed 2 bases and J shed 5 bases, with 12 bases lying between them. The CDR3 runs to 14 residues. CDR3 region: CAISEGTVQYGYTF. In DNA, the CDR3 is TGTGCCATCAGTGAGGGGACCGTCCAATATGGCTACACCTTC.

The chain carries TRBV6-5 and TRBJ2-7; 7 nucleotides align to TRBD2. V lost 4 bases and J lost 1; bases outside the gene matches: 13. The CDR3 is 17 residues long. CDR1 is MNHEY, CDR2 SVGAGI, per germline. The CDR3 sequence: CASSSPGGSSSSYEQYF. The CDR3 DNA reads TGTGCCAGCAGTTCCCCCGGGGGGTCCTCTTCATCCTACGAGCAGTACTTC.

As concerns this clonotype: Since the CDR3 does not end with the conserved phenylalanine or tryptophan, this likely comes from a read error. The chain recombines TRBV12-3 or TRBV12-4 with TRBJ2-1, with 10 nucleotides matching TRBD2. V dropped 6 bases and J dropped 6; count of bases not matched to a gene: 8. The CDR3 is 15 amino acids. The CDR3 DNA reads TGTGCCAGCAGCCCCCTTAGCGGGAGGATCAATGAGCAGTTCCTC. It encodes CASSPLSGRINEQFL.

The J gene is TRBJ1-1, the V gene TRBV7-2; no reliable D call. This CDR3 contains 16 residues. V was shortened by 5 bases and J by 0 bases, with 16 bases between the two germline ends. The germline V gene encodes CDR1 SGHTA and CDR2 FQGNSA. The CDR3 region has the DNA TGTGCCAGCAGCCCAAACCGGGGAAGATTGAACACTGAAGCTTTCTTT. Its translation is CASSPNRGRLNTEAFF.

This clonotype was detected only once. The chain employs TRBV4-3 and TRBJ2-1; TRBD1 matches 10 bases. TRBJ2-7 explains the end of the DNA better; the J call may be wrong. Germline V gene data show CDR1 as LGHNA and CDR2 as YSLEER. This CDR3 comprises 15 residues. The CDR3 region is CASSQLTGGHNEQYF. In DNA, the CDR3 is TGCGCCAGCAGCCAGTTGACAGGGGGCCACAATGAGCAGTACTTC.

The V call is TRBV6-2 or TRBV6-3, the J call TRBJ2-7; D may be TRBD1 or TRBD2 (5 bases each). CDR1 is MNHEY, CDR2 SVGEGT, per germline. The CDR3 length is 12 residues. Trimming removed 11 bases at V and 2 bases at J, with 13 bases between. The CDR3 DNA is TGTGCCGGCAACGAGGGACCCTACGAGCAGTACTTC. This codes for CAGNEGPYEQYF.

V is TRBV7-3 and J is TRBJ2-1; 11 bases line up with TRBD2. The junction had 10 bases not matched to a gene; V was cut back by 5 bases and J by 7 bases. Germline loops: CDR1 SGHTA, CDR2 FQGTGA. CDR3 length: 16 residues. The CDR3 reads CASSQRPTSGSNEQFF. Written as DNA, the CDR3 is TGTGCCAGCAGCCAGAGACCCACTAGCGGGAGTAATGAGCAGTTCTTC.

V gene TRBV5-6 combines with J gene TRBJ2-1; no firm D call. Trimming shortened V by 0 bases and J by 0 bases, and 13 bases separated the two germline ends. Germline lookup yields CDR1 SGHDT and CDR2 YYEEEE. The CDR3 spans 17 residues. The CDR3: CASSLVGGSSSYNEQFF. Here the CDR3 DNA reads TGTGCCAGCAGCTTGGTTGGCGGCAGCAGCTCCTACAATGAGCAGTTCTTC.

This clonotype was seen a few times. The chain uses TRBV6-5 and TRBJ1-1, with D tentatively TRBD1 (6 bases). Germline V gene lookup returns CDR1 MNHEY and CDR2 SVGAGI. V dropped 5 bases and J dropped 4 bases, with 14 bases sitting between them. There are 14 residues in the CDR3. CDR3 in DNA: TGTGCCAGCAGTGTAGTACAGGGCCCCACTGAAGCTTTCTTT. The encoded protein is CASSVVQGPTEAFF.

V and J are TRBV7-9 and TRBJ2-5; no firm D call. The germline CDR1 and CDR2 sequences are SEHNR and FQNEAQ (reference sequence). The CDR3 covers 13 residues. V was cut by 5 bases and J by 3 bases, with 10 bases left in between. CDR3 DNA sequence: TGTGCCAGCAGCCCATTCATTGAAGAGACCCAGTACTTC. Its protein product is CASSPFIEETQYF.

CDR3 sequence (DNA): TGTGCCAGCAGCCAAGTGGGGGCAAGGGCCAACGTCCTGACTTTC. Translating it yields CASSQVGARANVLTF. This chain uses TRBV14 with TRBJ2-6; maybe TRBD1 (6 bases). There are 15 residues in the CDR3. V shed 1 base and J shed 5 bases, with 9 bases lying between them. Germline values: CDR1 SGHDN, CDR2 FVKESK. Full variable domain (rest looked up from reference TRBV14 and TRBJ2-6): EAGVTQFPSHSVIEKGQTVTLRCDPISGHDNLYWYRRVMGKEIKFLLHFVKESKQDESGMPNNRFLAERTGGTYSTLKVQPAELEDSGVYFCASSQVGARANVLTFGAGSRLTVL.

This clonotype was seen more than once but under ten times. The CDR3 loop is CASSSDRLHNEQFF. The CDR3, as DNA: TGTGCCAGCAGCTCCGACAGGTTACACAATGAGCAGTTCTTC. The rearrangement links TRBV7-2 to TRBJ2-1; a possible D gene is TRBD1 (6 bases). Germline V gene data show CDR1 as SGHTA and CDR2 as FQGNSA. V was pared by 4 bases and J by 5 bases, with 12 bases between. This CDR3 is built from 14 residues.

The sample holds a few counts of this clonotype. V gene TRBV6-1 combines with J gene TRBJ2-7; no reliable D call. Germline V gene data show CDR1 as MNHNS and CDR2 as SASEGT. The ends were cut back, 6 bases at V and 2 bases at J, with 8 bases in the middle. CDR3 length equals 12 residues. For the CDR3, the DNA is TGTGCCAGCAGAGACAATACCTACGAGCAGTACTTC. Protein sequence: CASRDNTYEQYF.

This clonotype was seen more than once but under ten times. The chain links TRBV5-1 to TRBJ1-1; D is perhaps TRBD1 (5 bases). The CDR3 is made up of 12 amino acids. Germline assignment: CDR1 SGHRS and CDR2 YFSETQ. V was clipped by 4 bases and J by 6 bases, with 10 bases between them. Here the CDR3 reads CASSIPGAEAFF. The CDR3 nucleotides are TGCGCCAGCAGCATTCCGGGGGCTGAAGCTTTCTTT. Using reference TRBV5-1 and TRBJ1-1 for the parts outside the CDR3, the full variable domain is KAGVTQTPRYLIKTRGQQVTLSCSPISGHRSVSWYQQTPGQGLQFLFEYFSETQRNKGNFPGRFSGRQFSNSRSEMNVSTLELGDSALYLCASSIPGAEAFFGQGTRLTVV.

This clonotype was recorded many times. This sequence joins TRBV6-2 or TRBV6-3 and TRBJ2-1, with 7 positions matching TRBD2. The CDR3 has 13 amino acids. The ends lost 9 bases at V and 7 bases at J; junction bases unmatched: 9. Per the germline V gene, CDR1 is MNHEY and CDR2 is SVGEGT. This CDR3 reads CASRIGGSNEQFF. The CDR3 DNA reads TGTGCCAGTCGTATCGGCGGGAGTAATGAGCAGTTCTTC.

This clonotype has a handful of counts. The CDR3 DNA reads as TGTGCCAGCACCGAGGGACTAGTGGGCTCAGATACGCAGTATTTT. Encoded protein: CASTEGLVGSDTQYF. The chain is built from TRBV28 and TRBJ2-3; 8 bases line up with TRBD2. Germline assignment: CDR1 MDHEN and CDR2 SYDVKM. The CDR3 has 15 amino acids. V lost 7 bases and J lost 4; bases outside the gene matches: 10. The full variable domain, with the rest looked up from reference TRBV28 and TRBJ2-3, is DVKVTQSSRYLVKRTGEKVFLECVQDMDHENMFWYRQDPGLGLRLIYFSYDVKMKEKGDIPEGYSVSREKKERFSLILESASTNQTSMYLCASTEGLVGSDTQYFGPGTRLTVL.

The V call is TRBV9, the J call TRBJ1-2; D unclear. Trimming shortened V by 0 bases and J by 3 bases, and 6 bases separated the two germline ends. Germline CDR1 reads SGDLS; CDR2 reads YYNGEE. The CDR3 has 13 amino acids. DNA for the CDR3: TGTGCCAGCAGCGTAGACAGCTACTATGGCTACACCTTC. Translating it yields CASSVDSYYGYTF. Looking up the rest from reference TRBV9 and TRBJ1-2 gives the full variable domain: DSGVTQTPKHLITATGQRVTLRCSPRSGDLSVYWYQQSLDQGLQFLIQYYNGEERAKGNILERFSAQQFPDLHSELNLSSLELGDSALYFCASSVDSYYGYTFGSGTRLTVV.

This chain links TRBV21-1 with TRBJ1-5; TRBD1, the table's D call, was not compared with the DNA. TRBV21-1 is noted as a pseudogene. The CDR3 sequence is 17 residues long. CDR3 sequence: CASSKLERQGSGQPQHF. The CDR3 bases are TGTGCCAGCAGTAAACTCGAAAGACAGGGGTCCGGTCAGCCCCAGCATTTT.